These T cell receptor beta chains were read from a single sample in a study of blood T cell repertoires in COVID-19. The protocol was immunoSEQ multiplex PCR, while the TCRdb copy is restricted to in-frame clones and leaves out a portion. The sample lists roughly 240,000 clones; just under 90% were seen once. Material: PBMCs or T cells enriched from blood (not recorded which). The receptors come from a man between 45 and 60 years old who had been exposed to COVID-19. CDR3s include the opening cysteine and the closing phenylalanine or tryptophan. A D gene is named only where the DNA matches it firmly. Not every row has a clone size; where given, it reads once, few, many or a size class.

clone_size	d_call	v_call	j_call	cdr3_nt	cdr3_aa
once	-	TRBV5-1	TRBJ1-3	TGCGCCAGCAGCTTGGCGGGGTATGGAAACACCATATATTTT	CASSLAGYGNTIYF
-	-	TRBV10-3	TRBJ2-7	TGTGCCATCAGTGATAGGAGACAGCTAACCAATCCCTACGAGCAGTACTTC	CAISDRRQLTNPYEQYF
-	-	TRBV5-5	TRBJ1-6	TGTGCCAGCAGGCCTCAGGGTTCTGATAATTCACCCCTCCACTTT	CASRPQGSDNSPLHF
-	-	TRBV5-1	TRBJ1-2	TGCGCCAGCAGCTTTGGGCAGGAGGGGATCTACACCTTC	CASSFGQEGIYTF
-	-	TRBV7-8	TRBJ2-5	TGTGCCAGCAGCTTAAGCCTAGGTGTGGAGACCCAGTACTTC	CASSLSLGVETQYF
-	-	TRBV5-1	TRBJ2-5	TGCGCCAGCAGCGGGGGGACAGTCCAAGAGACCCAGTACTTC	CASSGGTVQETQYF
-	TRBD1	TRBV11-2	TRBJ1-1	TGTGCCAGCAGCGCCGGACAGGGGGCTGAAGCTTTCTTT	CASSAGQGAEAFF
once	TRBD1	TRBV25-1	TRBJ1-1	TGTGCCAGCGGGGACAGGGGGCGAGGATATACTGAAGCTTTCTTT	CASGDRGRGYTEAFF
-	-	TRBV7-3	TRBJ2-7	TGTGCCAGCAGCTTTTTCGAGGTTTGCTACGAGCAGTACTTC	CASSFFEVCYEQYF
-	-	TRBV11-2	TRBJ1-3	TGTGCCAGCAGTTCAGGGGTAGACACCATATATTTT	CASSSGVDTIYF
-	-	TRBV5-1	TRBJ1-4	TGCGCCAGCAGCAGTTGGGGCTTAGAAAAACTGTTTTTT	CASSSWGLEKLFF
-	-	TRBV19	TRBJ1-4	TGTGCCAGTAGTATAGGAAAGGGGGCAACTAATGAAAAACTGTTTTTT	CASSIGKGATNEKLFF
-	-	TRBV7-3	TRBJ1-6	TGTGCCAGCAGCTTACGGGGATATAATTCACCCCTCCACTTT	CASSLRGYNSPLHF
-	-	TRBV10-3	TRBJ1-5	TGTGCCATCTCTGAAGTCAGAAATCAGCCCCAGCATTTT	CAISEVRNQPQHF
-	TRBD2	TRBV5-1	TRBJ2-1	TGCGCCAGCAGCCCCGGACTAGCGGGAGGGTACAATGAGCAGTTCTTC	CASSPGLAGGYNEQFF
-	-	TRBV9	TRBJ2-1	TGTGCCAGCAGCGCCAGGGGTGTTGCAACCTACAATGAGCAGTTCTTC	CASSARGVATYNEQFF
-	-	TRBV2	TRBJ1-2	TGTGCCAGCAAGGGAGGGATGGACTATGGCTACACCTTC	CASKGGMDYGYTF
-	-	TRBV5-1	TRBJ1-1	TGCGCCAGCAGCTCCCAAAACGCCGGCACTGAAGCTTTCTTT	CASSSQNAGTEAFF
-	TRBD1	TRBV27	TRBJ1-2	TGTGCCAGCAGTTGGAAGGGACAGGGGGCATGGTATGGCTACACCTTC	CASSWKGQGAWYGYTF
-	TRBD1	TRBV30	TRBJ2-3	TGTGCCTGGAATCGGGACAGAAGGTACACAGATACGCAGTATTTT	CAWNRDRRYTDTQYF
-	-	TRBV20-1	TRBJ2-5	TGCAGTGCTAGAGTATCAGAGACCCAGTACTTC	CSARVSETQYF
-	-	TRBV7-2	TRBJ2-3	TGTGCCAGCGGAGGCGGGGCGGGCCTTCTGTATACGCAGTATTTT	CASGGGAGLLYTQYF
-	-	TRBV6-4	TRBJ1-3	TGTGCCAGCAGTGACAATGCGGAGAACTCGGAAGGAAACACCATATATTTT	CASSDNAENSEGNTIYF
-	TRBD1	TRBV7-6	TRBJ2-1	TGTGCCAGCAGCTTGACCGGGACAGGTCGAAATGAGCAGTTCTTC	CASSLTGTGRNEQFF
few	TRBD1	TRBV5-1	TRBJ2-2	TGCGCCAGCAGCCCCCATCGGGACAGAAGCACCGGGGAGCTGTTTTTT	CASSPHRDRSTGELFF
-	TRBD1	TRBV28	TRBJ1-2	TGTGCCAGCTATACGACAGGGAAGGATCTCGGCTACACCTTC	CASYTTGKDLGYTF
-	TRBD2	TRBV24-1	TRBJ2-1	TGTGCCACCAGTGATTTGCCTCGACTAGCGGGGCTCAACAATGAGCAGTTCTTC	CATSDLPRLAGLNNEQFF
-	TRBD2	TRBV6-5	TRBJ2-1	TGTGCCAGCAGTTACACCCTAGCGGGAGGGAACAATGAGCAGTTCTTC	CASSYTLAGGNNEQFF
-	-	TRBV12-2	TRBJ2-2	TGTGCAAGTCGCCCAGTCTCGGGACAGGGAACAAAAAACACCGGGGAGCTGTTTTTT	CASRPVSGQGTKNTGELFF
-	-	TRBV30	TRBJ1-2	TGTGCCTGGAGTGGAACAGGGCGCTACACCTTC	CAWSGTGRYTF
-	TRBD1	TRBV24-1	TRBJ1-2	TGTGCCACCAGTGATTCCAGGACAGGCGAGGGTGGCTACACCTTC	CATSDSRTGEGGYTF
-	TRBD1	TRBV15	TRBJ1-3	TGTGCCACCAGCAGAACCGGGACAGGGGCTGGAAACACCATATATTTT	CATSRTGTGAGNTIYF
-	TRBD1	TRBV24-1	TRBJ2-1	TGTGCCACCAGTGATTTAGGGGGACAGTTCTCCTACAATGAGCAGTTCTTC	CATSDLGGQFSYNEQFF
-	-	TRBV19	TRBJ1-6	TGTGCCAGTAGTATCACGCGGGTGCGAGAGCGCTCCTATAATTCACCCCTCCACTTT	CASSITRVRERSYNSPLHF
-	-	TRBV28	TRBJ2-5	TGTGCCAGCAGTCGTCTAGAGAGGCAAGAGACCCAGTACTTC	CASSRLERQETQYF
-	-	TRBV7-9	TRBJ2-7	TGTGCCAGCAGCTTAGATCCAGGTTGGGACGAGCAGTACTTC	CASSLDPGWDEQYF
few	-	TRBV28	TRBJ1-1	TGTGCCAGCACATTGTTGAACACTGAAGCTTTCTTT	CASTLLNTEAFF
-	TRBD1	TRBV30	TRBJ1-6	TGTGCCTGGAGTGGACAGGGCGGTTCACCCCTCCACTTT	CAWSGQGGSPLHF
-	-	TRBV3-1/TRBV3-2	TRBJ2-3	TGTGCCAGCAGCCAAGATCCTAGCACAGATACGCAGTATTTT	CASSQDPSTDTQYF
-	-	TRBV27	TRBJ2-6	TGTGCCAGCAGTTTACGGACACAGGGAGAAAGTGGGGCCAACGTCCTGACTTTC	CASSLRTQGESGANVLTF
-	-	TRBV7-2	TRBJ1-4	TGTGCCAGCAGTCGAGGGAGAGAAAAACTGTTTTTT	CASSRGREKLFF
once	-	TRBV5-1	TRBJ2-7	TGCGCCAGCAGCTTGGGAACGGTAGAGACAGTCCACTACGAGCAGTACTTC	CASSLGTVETVHYEQYF
-	TRBD2	TRBV2	TRBJ2-7	TGTGCCAGCCGACCGACTAGCGGGGGCGTCGAGCAGTACTTC	CASRPTSGGVEQYF
-	-	TRBV3-1/TRBV3-2	TRBJ2-1	TGTGCCAGCAGCCGAACCGGGGGCAGGGGGTACTACAATGAGCAGTTCTTC	CASSRTGGRGYYNEQFF
-	-	TRBV5-1	TRBJ2-1	TGCGCCAGCAGCTCGACTAGTGGTTCTGAGCAGTTCTTC	CASSSTSGSEQFF
-	-	TRBV4-1	TRBJ2-1	TGCGCCAGCACGGACACGCTTGATAATGAGCAGTTCTTC	CASTDTLDNEQFF
-	TRBD2	TRBV6-5	TRBJ2-3	TGTGCCAGCAGTTACTCTCTAGCGGGCACAGATACGCAGTATTTT	CASSYSLAGTDTQYF
-	-	TRBV7-9	TRBJ1-1	TGTGCCAGCAGCTTAGGTGGGGGCAGGGAAGCTTTCTTT	CASSLGGGREAFF
few	TRBD1	TRBV7-9	TRBJ1-5	TGTGCCAGCAGCCTTCAACAGGGGGACTTTAGGAATCAGCCCCAGCATTTT	CASSLQQGDFRNQPQHF
once	-	TRBV28	TRBJ1-2	TGTGCCAGCAGCTCCCTGGGGGGGACCCTTATAACCTATGGCTACACCTTC	CASSSLGGTLITYGYTF
-	TRBD1	TRBV5-5	TRBJ1-1	TGTGCCAGCAGCTTGCCGGACGACAGGGGGTTGGCTGAAGCTTTCTTT	CASSLPDDRGLAEAFF
once	-	TRBV2	TRBJ2-7	TGTGCCAGCACCAGAGGACCGGGAGAACTCTACGAGCAGTACTTC	CASTRGPGELYEQYF
-	-	TRBV7-3	TRBJ2-2	TGTGCCAGCAGCCTCTTTGGGGGGTCCCCCGGGGAGCTGTTTTTT	CASSLFGGSPGELFF
-	-	TRBV11-2	TRBJ1-3	TGTGCCAGCAGCCTCGGGGTGGAAGGAAACACCATATATTTT	CASSLGVEGNTIYF
-	-	TRBV2	TRBJ1-2	TGTGCCAGCAGTGGACAGGACTATGGCTACACCTTC	CASSGQDYGYTF
-	-	TRBV6-5	TRBJ2-3	TGTGCCAGCAGCCTGAGGGGGGAGGGGACAGATACGCAGTATTTT	CASSLRGEGTDTQYF